One sample yielded the 20 T cell receptor beta chains listed below, sequenced in a study of CD8 T cells in Susac syndrome. Random hexamers primed reverse transcription of roughly 0.5 to 1 ug RNA. TCRdb itself ran the immunoSEQ multiplex PCR reads through MiXCR, one entry per CDR3 protein. The sample holds approximately 190,000 distinct CDR3 sequences, 90% to 95% seen once. Sequencing used CD4+ T cells from PBMCs. Source of these receptors: a human donor with multiple sclerosis.

The V gene is TRBV29-1, the J gene TRBJ2-3, with 7 bases identical to TRBD2. The CDR3 runs 14 residues. After removal of 7 bases from V and 0 bases from J, the junction contained 7 bases not matched to a gene. Germline lookup yields CDR1 SQVTM and CDR2 ANQGSEA. This chain's CDR3 is CSADERGSTDTQYF. The CDR3 nucleotides are TGCAGCGCCGACGAGCGGGGTAGCACAGATACGCAGTATTTT.

The rearrangement uses TRBV7-2 and TRBJ2-7; TRBD1 or TRBD2 may be the D gene (5 bases each). CDR3 length equals 14 residues. Trimming left V 5 bases short and J 5 bases short, with 16 bases between. The germline CDR1 and CDR2 sequences are SGHTA and FQGNSA. The CDR3 loop reads CASSPDWGRDEQYF. CDR3 DNA sequence: TGTGCCAGCAGCCCGGATTGGGGACGCGACGAGCAGTACTTC.

The chain combines TRBV24-1 with TRBJ2-3; 9 bases map to TRBD1. Germline V gene sequence: CDR1 KGHDR, CDR2 SFDVKD. The CDR3 consists of 16 residues. V shed 2 bases, J shed 3 bases, and the junction held 5 bases outside the gene matches. In nucleotides, the CDR3 is TGTGCCACCAGTGATTGGGGGACAGGGATGACAGATACGCAGTATTTT. Amino acid sequence: CATSDWGTGMTDTQYF.

The J gene is TRBJ2-7, the V gene TRBV20-1, with unresolved D. CDR3 size: 11 residues. In germline, CDR1 is DFQATT, CDR2 SNEGSKA (reference sequence). The CDR3 bases are TGCGGGGTAGGCCCGGTGGGCGAGCAGTACTTC. This translates into CGVGPVGEQYF.

The rearrangement links TRBV9 to TRBJ2-7, with 7 nucleotides matching TRBD1. V trimming: 3 bases; J trimming: 4 bases; junction bases outside the gene matches: 7. The CDR3 extends over 14 amino acids. The germline V gene encodes CDR1 SGDLS and CDR2 YYNGEE. CDR3 in amino acids: CASSATGTVYEQYF. CDR3 DNA: TGTGCCAGCAGCGCCACCGGGACAGTTTACGAGCAGTACTTC.

In its sample, this clonotype was seen once. V is TRBV5-1 and J is TRBJ2-7; unclear D gene. V was trimmed by 0 bases and J by 4 bases, leaving 14 bases between them. CDR1 SGHRS and CDR2 YFSETQ come from the germline V gene. CDR3 length: 15 amino acids. The DNA for the CDR3 is TGCGCCAGCAGCTTGGTACTACAGCGAGAGTACGAGCAGTACTTC. This gives the protein CASSLVLQREYEQYF.

This rearrangement joins TRBV20-1 to TRBJ1-5, with D perhaps TRBD1 (6 bases). CDR1 is DFQATT and CDR2 is SNEGSKA in the germline V gene (reference sequence). This CDR3 region has 12 residues. V lost 6 bases and J 0 bases, leaving 6 bases between the germline ends. DNA for the CDR3: TGCAGTGCACAGGGTAGCAATCAGCCCCAGCATTTT. Amino acids: CSAQGSNQPQHF.

The J gene is TRBJ2-7, the V gene TRBV18; D is unclear. The CDR3 is 14 residues long. The germline V gene encodes CDR1 KGHSH and CDR2 LQKENI. V lost 3 bases and J lost 0, with 9 bases in between. CDR3 loop: CASSPPLLSYEQYF. The CDR3 DNA reads TGTGCCAGCTCACCTCCCTTGCTCTCCTACGAGCAGTACTTC.

The chain links TRBV3-1 to TRBJ1-2; D gene uncertain. The CDR3 is 12 amino acids. Trimming cost V 2 bases and J 5 bases, with 6 bases left between them. Germline V gives CDR1 LGHDT, CDR2 YNNKEL (reference sequence). CDR3 sequence (DNA): TGTGCCAGCAGCCAATGGGGATATGGCTACACCTTC. This sequence encodes CASSQWGYGYTF.

V gene TRBV20-1 combines with J gene TRBJ1-2; D ambiguous. The CDR3 runs 12 residues. Germline CDR1 and CDR2: DFQATT and SNEGSKA (reference sequence). Trimming cost V 4 bases and J 6 bases, with 12 bases left between them. The CDR3 protein is CSAKVSSHGYTF. In nucleotides, the CDR3 is TGCAGTGCTAAGGTTAGCTCCCATGGCTACACCTTC.

The chain uses TRBV20-1 and TRBJ2-7; 11 bases fit TRBD2. V was clipped by 6 bases and J by 6 bases; unmatched bases: 4. CDR3 length: 12 residues. Germline-derived CDR1 and CDR2 are DFQATT and SNEGSKA (reference sequence). This chain's CDR3 is CSALAGGFEQYF. Here the CDR3 DNA reads TGCAGTGCCCTAGCGGGAGGCTTCGAGCAGTACTTC.

The chain couples TRBV12-3 or TRBV12-4 to TRBJ1-5; possibly TRBD1 for D (5 bases). The CDR3 covers 15 residues. V lost 6 bases, J lost 4 bases, and 16 bases lay in between. The CDR3 DNA reads as TGTGCCAGCAGCTCACCTGTGGGGGGGAATCAGCCCCAGCATTTT. Protein: CASSSPVGGNQPQHF.

The chain combines TRBV29-1 with TRBJ2-3; TRBD2 agrees at 13 bases. CDR3 length: 16 residues. The germline V gene encodes CDR1 SQVTM and CDR2 ANQGSEA. Germline trimming cut 5 bases from V and 2 bases from J; bases unmatched to any gene: 7. Here the CDR3 reads CSVSGLAGAITDTQYF. CDR3 nucleotides: TGCAGCGTTTCTGGACTAGCGGGGGCCATCACAGATACGCAGTATTTT.

V usage is TRBV12-3 or TRBV12-4 and J usage is TRBJ2-6; no reliable D call. CDR3 size: 15 residues. V lost 6 bases and J lost 2, with 11 bases in between. For the CDR3, the DNA is TGTGCCAGCAGAGATGGCCCGCCTGGGGCCAACGTCCTGACTTTC. Its translation: CASRDGPPGANVLTF.

J is TRBJ2-1 and V is TRBV29-1; 8 bases map to TRBD2. CDR3 size: 14 residues. Germline V gene lookup returns CDR1 SQVTM and CDR2 ANQGSEA. With V trimmed by 6 bases and J by 4 bases, 8 bases remained unmatched. CDR3 sequence: CSVMTSVVYNEQFF. Written as DNA, the CDR3 is TGCAGCGTGATGACTAGCGTGGTTTACAATGAGCAGTTCTTC.

The sample holds one count of this clonotype. The gene calls are TRBV30 and TRBJ1-1; D gene uncertain. The CDR3 contains 11 residues. Trimming removed 4 bases at V and 8 bases at J, with 11 bases between. Germline lookup yields CDR1 GTSNPN and CDR2 SVGIG (reference sequence). This CDR3 is CAWNKGLEAFF. CDR3 sequence (DNA): TGTGCCTGGAATAAGGGCCTGGAAGCTTTCTTT.

The chain joins TRBV30 to TRBJ1-6, with D perhaps matching TRBD1 (6 bases). Trimming took 8 bases from V and 9 from J, leaving 17 bases between them. The CDR3 length is 13 residues. CDR1 is GTSNPN, CDR2 SVGIG, per germline (reference sequence). As DNA, the CDR3 is TGTGCCGGTGCTTGGGGGCTTGGTTCACCCCTCCACTTT. It encodes CAGAWGLGSPLHF.

The J gene is TRBJ1-1, the V gene TRBV29-1, with D possibly matching TRBD1 (5 bases). In germline, CDR1 is SQVTM, CDR2 ANQGSEA. Between the trimmed V and J ends, which lost 1 base and 8 bases, there was a span of 11 bases. The CDR3 loop spans 12 amino acids. CDR3 nucleotides: TGCAGCGTTGAAGGCGGCGGGGCCGAAGCTTTCTTT. Amino acids: CSVEGGGAEAFF.

The chain recombines TRBV2 with TRBJ1-5; D uncertain. Germline CDR1 and CDR2: SNHLY and FYNNEI. The CDR3 covers 14 residues. V was pared by 1 base and J by 6 bases, with 10 bases between. CDR3 region: CASSEGAVGQPQHF. CDR3 nucleotide sequence: TGTGCCAGCAGTGAAGGGGCAGTTGGTCAGCCCCAGCATTTT.

The chain uses TRBV20-1 and TRBJ2-1; 10 bases fit TRBD2. The ends lost 2 bases at V and 9 bases at J; junction bases unmatched: 4. CDR3 length: 13 amino acids. Germline V gene data show CDR1 as DFQATT and CDR2 as SNEGSKA (reference sequence). The CDR3 DNA is TGCAGTGCTAGACTAGCGGGGGTCGGTGAGCAGTTCTTC. Translation: CSARLAGVGEQFF.